A selection of T cell receptor beta chains follows, all from one sample in a study of CD8+CD57+ T cells in acquired aplastic anemia. TCRdb re-derived calls from the reads in MiXCR, one entry per CDR3 protein. The sample lists about 190,000 distinct CDR3 sequences, approximately 49% seen once, with 16% in the top ten. The sequencing input was sorted CD4+, CD8+, or CD8+CD57+ T cells (not recorded which) from PBMCs. The source is a human donor in good health, serving as a control. CDR3s include the opening cysteine and the closing phenylalanine or tryptophan. Fields, in order: CDR3 length, clone size, D gene, V gene, J gene, CDR3 DNA, CDR3 protein. D genes are given only for firm matches. For some rows the clone size is stated as once, few or many, or as a class when expanded; others skip it.

CDR3 length: 15
clone size: .
D gene: .
V gene: TRBV20-1
J gene: TRBJ2-3
CDR3 DNA: TGCAGTGCCCGGAGTGGGACGGACAGCACAGATACGCAGTATTTT
CDR3 protein: CSARSGTDSTDTQYF

CDR3 length: 14
clone size: few
D gene: TRBD2
V gene: TRBV7-6
J gene: TRBJ2-5
CDR3 DNA: TGTGCCAGCAGTCTAGCGGGGGTACAAGAGACCCAGTACTTC
CDR3 protein: CASSLAGVQETQYF

CDR3 length: 12
clone size: .
D gene: TRBD2
V gene: TRBV19
J gene: TRBJ2-3
CDR3 DNA: TGTGCCAGTAGTATGGGTCTAGCGGAGCAGTATTTT
CDR3 protein: CASSMGLAEQYF

CDR3 length: 15
clone size: .
D gene: .
V gene: TRBV10-1
J gene: TRBJ1-6
CDR3 DNA: TGCGCCAGCAGTGAGTCGGTGGGATTTCGGTCACCCCTCCACTTT
CDR3 protein: CASSESVGFRSPLHF

CDR3 length: 11
clone size: .
D gene: .
V gene: TRBV28
J gene: TRBJ2-5
CDR3 DNA: TGTGCCAGCAGTCTACAAGGGACCCAGTACTTC
CDR3 protein: CASSLQGTQYF

CDR3 length: 13
clone size: .
D gene: .
V gene: TRBV19
J gene: TRBJ2-1
CDR3 DNA: TGTGCCAGTAGTATAGATCAGGGCAGGGAAAAGTTCTTC
CDR3 protein: CASSIDQGREKFF

CDR3 length: 15
clone size: many
D gene: TRBD1
V gene: TRBV20-1
J gene: TRBJ1-3
CDR3 DNA: TGCAGTGCTAGAGTTTCAGGGGGTTCCGGAAACACCATATATTTT
CDR3 protein: CSARVSGGSGNTIYF

CDR3 length: 15
clone size: .
D gene: .
V gene: TRBV12-3/TRBV12-4
J gene: TRBJ1-5
CDR3 DNA: TGTGCCAGCAGTTTAGCGGGTGCGGGCAATCAGCCCCAGCATTTT
CDR3 protein: CASSLAGAGNQPQHF

CDR3 length: 14
clone size: .
D gene: .
V gene: TRBV2
J gene: TRBJ1-2
CDR3 DNA: TGTGCCAGCAGCCTTAGGACGGCCAACTATGGCTACACCTTC
CDR3 protein: CASSLRTANYGYTF

CDR3 length: 16
clone size: .
D gene: TRBD1
V gene: TRBV20-1
J gene: TRBJ1-6
CDR3 DNA: TGCAGTGCCCCAAAGGGCGGGACAGGGGAGGGTTCACCCCTCCACTTT
CDR3 protein: CSAPKGGTGEGSPLHF

CDR3 length: 17
clone size: .
D gene: TRBD1
V gene: TRBV7-2
J gene: TRBJ2-6
CDR3 DNA: TGTGCCAGCAGCTTCGGGACAGGGGTCTCTGGGGCCAACGTCCTGACTTTC
CDR3 protein: CASSFGTGVSGANVLTF

CDR3 length: 14
clone size: many
D gene: .
V gene: TRBV6-5
J gene: TRBJ2-7
CDR3 DNA: TGTGCCAGCAGTTCTGCACTATCTTCCTACGAGCAGTACTTC
CDR3 protein: CASSSALSSYEQYF

CDR3 length: 16
clone size: .
D gene: .
V gene: TRBV27
J gene: TRBJ1-1
CDR3 DNA: TGTGCCAGCAGTTTATCAGCGGCAGGGCCGAACACTGAAGCTTTCTTT
CDR3 protein: CASSLSAAGPNTEAFF

CDR3 length: 15
clone size: .
D gene: .
V gene: TRBV19
J gene: TRBJ1-1
CDR3 DNA: TGTGCCAGTAGTCCTCGCCCCACTATAAACACTGAAGCTTTCTTT
CDR3 protein: CASSPRPTINTEAFF

CDR3 length: 16
clone size: .
D gene: TRBD2
V gene: TRBV5-1
J gene: TRBJ2-5
CDR3 DNA: TGCGCCAGCAGCTTGGTCCCTAGCGGATGGGAAGTTACCCAGTACTTC
CDR3 protein: CASSLVPSGWEVTQYF

CDR3 length: 13
clone size: .
D gene: .
V gene: TRBV25-1
J gene: TRBJ2-5
CDR3 DNA: TGTGCCAGCTCACCACAACTAGCTCGGGAGCAGTACTTC
CDR3 protein: CASSPQLAREQYF

CDR3 length: 16
clone size: .
D gene: TRBD1
V gene: TRBV19
J gene: TRBJ2-7
CDR3 DNA: TGTGCCAGTAGCAGCGTGGGACAGGGGAGATCCTACGAGCAGTACTTC
CDR3 protein: CASSSVGQGRSYEQYF

CDR3 length: 14
clone size: .
D gene: TRBD1
V gene: TRBV29-1
J gene: TRBJ1-1
CDR3 DNA: TGCAGCGTTACGCCGGGACAGGAGAACACTGAAGCTTTCTTT
CDR3 protein: CSVTPGQENTEAFF

CDR3 length: 15
clone size: .
D gene: .
V gene: TRBV7-3
J gene: TRBJ2-3
CDR3 DNA: TGTGCCAGCAGCGCCCGGGACGCACGCACAGATACGCAGTATTTT
CDR3 protein: CASSARDARTDTQYF

CDR3 length: 16
clone size: many
D gene: .
V gene: TRBV19
J gene: TRBJ1-5
CDR3 DNA: TGTGCCAGTAGTTATCCGACGGGGCTTAGCAATCAGCCCCAGCATTTT
CDR3 protein: CASSYPTGLSNQPQHF

CDR3 length: 15
clone size: .
D gene: .
V gene: TRBV10-2
J gene: TRBJ2-7
CDR3 DNA: TGCGCCAGCAACGCCGGGGCAGGGGATACCTACGAGCAGTACTTC
CDR3 protein: CASNAGAGDTYEQYF

CDR3 length: 15
clone size: few
D gene: .
V gene: TRBV7-6
J gene: TRBJ2-3
CDR3 DNA: TGCGCCAGCAGCCAAAACGGACAGAGGTCAGATACGCAGTATTTT
CDR3 protein: CASSQNGQRSDTQYF

CDR3 length: 11
clone size: many
D gene: .
V gene: TRBV6-2/TRBV6-3
J gene: TRBJ2-3
CDR3 DNA: TGTGCCAGCAGTTACGCTGATACGCAGTATTTT
CDR3 protein: CASSYADTQYF

CDR3 length: 12
clone size: .
D gene: .
V gene: TRBV6-1
J gene: TRBJ1-2
CDR3 DNA: TGTGCCAGCAAGGAGGGGGACTATGGCCACACCTTC
CDR3 protein: CASKEGDYGHTF

CDR3 length: 15
clone size: .
D gene: .
V gene: TRBV28
J gene: TRBJ2-1
CDR3 DNA: TGTGCCAGCAGTACCCCCGATCAACCTAGGGATGAGCAGTTCTTC
CDR3 protein: CASSTPDQPRDEQFF

CDR3 length: 18
clone size: .
D gene: .
V gene: TRBV7-2
J gene: TRBJ1-1
CDR3 DNA: TGTGCCAGCAGCCCCCGGACTAGCAGTTCTTTTGGGTACACTGAAGCTTTCTTT
CDR3 protein: CASSPRTSSSFGYTEAFF

CDR3 length: 14
clone size: many
D gene: .
V gene: TRBV15
J gene: TRBJ2-7
CDR3 DNA: TGTGCCACCAGCAGGGACGGGACCCTCTACGAGCAGTACTTC
CDR3 protein: CATSRDGTLYEQYF

CDR3 length: 18
clone size: many
D gene: TRBD2
V gene: TRBV19
J gene: TRBJ2-4
CDR3 DNA: TGTGCCAGTAGTGCCGGACTAGCGGGGGACTTAGCCAAAAACATTCAGTACTTC
CDR3 protein: CASSAGLAGDLAKNIQYF

CDR3 length: 14
clone size: .
D gene: TRBD1
V gene: TRBV7-2
J gene: TRBJ1-2
CDR3 DNA: TGTGCCAGCAGCTTCGACGGACAGGGGTTTGGAAACACCTTC
CDR3 protein: CASSFDGQGFGNTF

CDR3 length: 13
clone size: .
D gene: .
V gene: TRBV20-1
J gene: TRBJ2-3
CDR3 DNA: TGCAGTGCCGTAATAGCGGGCACAGATACGCAGTATTTT
CDR3 protein: CSAVIAGTDTQYF

CDR3 length: 15
clone size: .
D gene: TRBD1
V gene: TRBV2
J gene: TRBJ2-3
CDR3 DNA: TGTGCCAGCAGGGGGACAGGGGCCTTCACAGATACGCAGTATTTT
CDR3 protein: CASRGTGAFTDTQYF

CDR3 length: 15
clone size: .
D gene: TRBD1
V gene: TRBV5-6
J gene: TRBJ2-5
CDR3 DNA: TGTGCCAGCAACCGCGTCGGACAGGTAGAAGAGACCCAGTACTTC
CDR3 protein: CASNRVGQVEETQYF

CDR3 length: 15
clone size: .
D gene: .
V gene: TRBV14
J gene: TRBJ1-3
CDR3 DNA: TGTGCCAGCTCACCAATCATCGGGCAAGGAAACACCATATATTTT
CDR3 protein: CASSPIIGQGNTIYF

CDR3 length: 9
clone size: .
D gene: .
V gene: TRBV2
J gene: TRBJ1-4
CDR3 DNA: TGTGCCAGCAGTGAAAAACTGTTTTTT
CDR3 protein: CASSEKLFF

CDR3 length: 15
clone size: .
D gene: .
V gene: TRBV7-9
J gene: TRBJ1-1
CDR3 DNA: TGTGCCAGCAGCTTAGCCGGACGGATGAACACTGAAGCTTCCTTT
CDR3 protein: CASSLAGRMNTEASF

CDR3 length: 16
clone size: .
D gene: TRBD1
V gene: TRBV7-2
J gene: TRBJ2-7
CDR3 DNA: TGTGCCAGCAGCGTACCCCGAGGGACAGGGACTAACGAGCAGTACTTC
CDR3 protein: CASSVPRGTGTNEQYF

CDR3 length: 12
clone size: few
D gene: .
V gene: TRBV25-1
J gene: TRBJ2-7
CDR3 DNA: TGTGCCAGCAGTGGGGGGGCGAACGAGCAGTACTTC
CDR3 protein: CASSGGANEQYF

CDR3 length: 15
clone size: .
D gene: TRBD2
V gene: TRBV20-1
J gene: TRBJ2-3
CDR3 DNA: TGCAGTGCTAGAGGGAGGGGCGGGGGGTCCGATACGCAGTATTTT
CDR3 protein: CSARGRGGGSDTQYF

CDR3 length: 15
clone size: .
D gene: TRBD2
V gene: TRBV7-8
J gene: TRBJ2-1
CDR3 DNA: TGTGCCAGCATCCCGCGGACTAGCGGTTACAATGAGCAGTTCTTC
CDR3 protein: CASIPRTSGYNEQFF

CDR3 length: 19
clone size: many
D gene: .
V gene: TRBV4-2
J gene: TRBJ1-4
CDR3 DNA: TGTGCCAGCAGCCAAACCCCCGGGTCCTATATTACAACTAATGAAAAACTGTTTTTT
CDR3 protein: CASSQTPGSYITTNEKLFF

CDR3 length: 12
clone size: few
D gene: .
V gene: TRBV29-1
J gene: TRBJ1-1
CDR3 DNA: TGCAGCGGAGCGGAATCGAACACTGAAGCTTTCTTT
CDR3 protein: CSGAESNTEAFF

CDR3 length: 13
clone size: .
D gene: TRBD1
V gene: TRBV20-1
J gene: TRBJ1-6
CDR3 DNA: TGCAGTGCTGGGGGACAGGGAAATTCACCCCTCCACTTT
CDR3 protein: CSAGGQGNSPLHF

CDR3 length: 12
clone size: once
D gene: .
V gene: TRBV29-1
J gene: TRBJ1-5
CDR3 DNA: TGCAGCGTTGCAGGGGCAAATCAGCCCCAGCATTTT
CDR3 protein: CSVAGANQPQHF

CDR3 length: 14
clone size: .
D gene: .
V gene: TRBV5-1
J gene: TRBJ2-5
CDR3 DNA: TGCGCCAGCAGCTTTGGGGAGGTTGATGAGACCCAGTACTTC
CDR3 protein: CASSFGEVDETQYF

CDR3 length: 15
clone size: once
D gene: .
V gene: TRBV19
J gene: TRBJ1-5
CDR3 DNA: TGTGCCAGTAATCTGGCATCAGGGTACAATCAGCCCCAGCATTTT
CDR3 protein: CASNLASGYNQPQHF

CDR3 length: 15
clone size: few
D gene: TRBD1
V gene: TRBV5-1
J gene: TRBJ1-1
CDR3 DNA: TGCGCCAGCAGCCCTCGGGACAGGGTGAACACTGAAGCTTTCTTT
CDR3 protein: CASSPRDRVNTEAFF

CDR3 length: 13
clone size: many
D gene: .
V gene: TRBV7-9
J gene: TRBJ2-7
CDR3 DNA: TGTGCCAGCAGGCCCACGGGTTCCTACGAGCAGTACTTC
CDR3 protein: CASRPTGSYEQYF

CDR3 length: 15
clone size: .
D gene: .
V gene: TRBV30
J gene: TRBJ1-5
CDR3 DNA: TGTGCCTGGAGTTCATCAGGACTTAGCAATCAGCCCCAGCATTTT
CDR3 protein: CAWSSSGLSNQPQHF

CDR3 length: 15
clone size: many
D gene: TRBD1
V gene: TRBV7-9
J gene: TRBJ2-5
CDR3 DNA: TGTGCCAGCAGCCGACAGGGGGGGTACCAAGAGACCCAGTACTTC
CDR3 protein: CASSRQGGYQETQYF

CDR3 length: 13
clone size: many
D gene: .
V gene: TRBV6-6
J gene: TRBJ2-3
CDR3 DNA: TGTGCCAGCGAGGGGACGTTCACAGATACGCAGTATTTT
CDR3 protein: CASEGTFTDTQYF

CDR3 length: 14
clone size: .
D gene: .
V gene: TRBV10-3
J gene: TRBJ2-5
CDR3 DNA: TGTGCCATCAGTGACAGGGCCCGCCAAGAGACCCAGTACTTC
CDR3 protein: CAISDRARQETQYF

CDR3 length: 13
clone size: .
D gene: TRBD2
V gene: TRBV6-1
J gene: TRBJ2-7
CDR3 DNA: TGTGCCAGCAGACTAGCGGAGTCCTACGAGCAGTACTTC
CDR3 protein: CASRLAESYEQYF

CDR3 length: 16
clone size: .
D gene: TRBD2
V gene: TRBV25-1
J gene: TRBJ2-1
CDR3 DNA: TGTGCCAGCAGTGCGACCGGGACTAGCGACTACAATGAGCAGTTCTTC
CDR3 protein: CASSATGTSDYNEQFF

CDR3 length: 15
clone size: .
D gene: .
V gene: TRBV19
J gene: TRBJ2-7
CDR3 DNA: TGTGCCAGTAGTACCGCCGGGACACCTACCTACGAGCAGTACTTC
CDR3 protein: CASSTAGTPTYEQYF

CDR3 length: 13
clone size: many
D gene: .
V gene: TRBV6-2/TRBV6-3
J gene: TRBJ1-5
CDR3 DNA: TGTGCCAGCAGTCACCGCGGGATTCAGCCCCAGCATTTT
CDR3 protein: CASSHRGIQPQHF